This T cell receptor (beta chain) is from a study of shared clonotypes between healthy human individuals. On the study more broadly: Used for every donor were three CD4 naive, three CD4 memory, two CD8 naive and one CD8 memory plate. Study-level results: Approximately 5% was the fraction of naive CD4 clonotypes found shared across a few donors. As a rule, naive subsets had a larger estimated richness than memory subsets.

In the case of this clone: As yet, its antigen is unknown.

CDR1 is KGHSH and CDR2 is LQKENI in the germline V gene. Trimming removed 6 bases at V and 3 bases at J, with 8 bases between. The CDR3 consists of 12 residues. Per the original methods: There were no quality scores in the junction-only immunoSEQ sequences, so filtering differed. The repertoire was sequenced with immunoSEQ multiplex PCR; TCRdb's copy has only in-frame clones and lacks some. V and J calls and clone size follow that table, whereas D and trimming were derived from the DNA. The repertoire holds roughly 2.2 million clones, with 93% as singletons. This chain joins TRBV18 and TRBJ1-1, with D unclear. Sequencing was done on a sample of naive CD4+ T cells from PBMCs. Subset reported: CD45RA+ positively selected. The sequence came from a man aged 18 to 29 in good health. Some clones in this sample may be carry-over from other donors' samples. The CDR3 sequence is CASSHGDTEAFF. The CDR3, as DNA: TGTGCCAGCTCGCACGGGGACACTGAAGCTTTCTTT.